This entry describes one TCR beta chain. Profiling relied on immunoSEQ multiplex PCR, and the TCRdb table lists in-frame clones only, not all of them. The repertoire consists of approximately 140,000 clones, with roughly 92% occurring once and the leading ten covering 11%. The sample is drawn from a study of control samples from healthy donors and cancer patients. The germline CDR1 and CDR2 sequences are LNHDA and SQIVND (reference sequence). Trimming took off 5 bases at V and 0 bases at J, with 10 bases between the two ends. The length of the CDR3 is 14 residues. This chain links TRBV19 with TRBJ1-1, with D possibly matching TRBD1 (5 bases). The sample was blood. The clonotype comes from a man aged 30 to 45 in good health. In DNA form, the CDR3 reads TGTGCCAGTAGTTCGGCAGGGTTGAACACTGAAGCTTTCTTT. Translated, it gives CASSSAGLNTEAFF.